This T cell receptor beta chain is from a study of blood T cell repertoires in COVID-19. Whole-study context: From the United States, Italy and Spain came samples of acute and convalescent COVID-19. T cells, B-cell-depleted T cells, or PBMCs supplied cDNA or gDNA.

Trimming took 0 bases from V and 7 from J; bases not matched to a gene: 4. Looked up from germline, CDR1 is GTSNPN and CDR2 is SVGIG (reference sequence). The CDR3 totals 14 residues. Original handling: Counts of nucleated cells, estimated from reference gene primer amplification, were obtained. Data came from immunoSEQ multiplex PCR; TCRdb stores just in-frame clones and leaves some out. The V and J calls and clone size come from that table; D and trimming were worked out from the DNA. The repertoire holds approximately 110,000 clones, with roughly 80% as singletons. Sequencing input: peripheral blood. This clonotype originated in a woman aged 40 to 49 with acute or convalescent COVID-19. The chain joins TRBV30 to TRBJ2-1; 9 nucleotides align to TRBD1. CDR3 bases: TGTGCCTGGAGTGTAGGGACAGGGAAAAATGAGCAGTTCTTC. Its protein product is CAWSVGTGKNEQFF.